This T cell receptor (beta chain) appears in the sequencing data of a study of CD8 T cells in ankylosing spondylitis. The study's findings and limits: Relatively scarce in peripheral blood, disease-linked clones were CD8+. Apparently characteristic of ankylosing spondylitis blood was a TCR beta motif (under ten highly homologous variants).

Germline lookup yields CDR1 SGHAT and CDR2 FQNNGV. V lost 5 bases and J lost 2, with 19 bases in between. The CDR3 has 18 residues. The sample holds many counts of this clonotype. Antigen: not known. Each CDR3 protein is one row after TCRdb ran MiXCR on the 5' RACE reads. Here the sample spans some 250,000 distinct CDR3 sequences, around 7.8% being singletons. The rearrangement uses TRBV11-2 and TRBJ1-6; TRBD1 is a possible D gene (5 bases). The receptor's source is a male donor with ankylosing spondylitis or in good health (not recorded which). The material sequenced was blood, either unsorted or a sorted T cell fraction (not recorded which). Here the CDR3 DNA reads TGTGCCAGCAGCCAACACAGGACGGAGGCTACCTATAATTCACCCCTCCACTTT. Amino acids: CASSQHRTEATYNSPLHF.